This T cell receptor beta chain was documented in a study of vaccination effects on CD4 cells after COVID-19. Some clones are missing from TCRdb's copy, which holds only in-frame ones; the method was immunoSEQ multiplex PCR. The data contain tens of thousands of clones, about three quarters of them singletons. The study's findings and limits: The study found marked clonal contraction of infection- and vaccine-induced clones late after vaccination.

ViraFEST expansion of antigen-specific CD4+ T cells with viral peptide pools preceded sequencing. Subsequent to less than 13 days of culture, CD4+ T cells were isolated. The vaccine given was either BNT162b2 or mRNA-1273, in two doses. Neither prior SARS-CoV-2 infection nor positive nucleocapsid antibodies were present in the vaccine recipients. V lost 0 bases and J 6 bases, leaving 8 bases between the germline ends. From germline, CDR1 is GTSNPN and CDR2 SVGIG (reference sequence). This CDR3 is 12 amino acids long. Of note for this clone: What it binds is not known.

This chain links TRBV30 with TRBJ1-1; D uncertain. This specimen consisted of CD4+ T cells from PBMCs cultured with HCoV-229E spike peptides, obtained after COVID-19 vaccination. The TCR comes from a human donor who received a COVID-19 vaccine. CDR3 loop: CAWSVRRSEAFF. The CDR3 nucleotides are TGTGCCTGGAGTGTCCGACGATCTGAAGCTTTCTTT.